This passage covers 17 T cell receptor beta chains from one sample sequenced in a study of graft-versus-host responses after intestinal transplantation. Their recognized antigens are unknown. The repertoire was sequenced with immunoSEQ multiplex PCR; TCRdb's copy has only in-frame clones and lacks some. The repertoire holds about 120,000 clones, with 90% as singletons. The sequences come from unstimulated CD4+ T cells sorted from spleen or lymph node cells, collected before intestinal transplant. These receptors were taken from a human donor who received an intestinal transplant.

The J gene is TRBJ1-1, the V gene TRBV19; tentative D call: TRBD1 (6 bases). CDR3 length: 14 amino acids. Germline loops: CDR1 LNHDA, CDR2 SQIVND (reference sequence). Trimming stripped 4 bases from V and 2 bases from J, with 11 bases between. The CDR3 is CASSRGGRNTEAFF. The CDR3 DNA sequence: TGTGCCAGTAGTAGGGGGGGGCGAAACACTGAAGCTTTCTTT.

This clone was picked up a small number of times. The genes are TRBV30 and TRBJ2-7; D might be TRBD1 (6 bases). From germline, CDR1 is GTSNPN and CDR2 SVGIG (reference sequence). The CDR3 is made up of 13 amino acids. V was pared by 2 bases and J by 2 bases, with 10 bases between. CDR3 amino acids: CAWSPGTPYEQYF. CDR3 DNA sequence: TGTGCCTGGAGTCCCGGGACACCCTACGAGCAGTACTTC.

The CDR3 loop is CASTKKRGNTEAFF. The CDR3 nucleotides read TGTGCCAGCACAAAAAAACGGGGAAACACTGAAGCTTTCTTT. The V and J genes are TRBV6-1 and TRBJ1-1; D ambiguous. The CDR3 is 14 amino acids. Germline V gene sequence: CDR1 MNHNS, CDR2 SASEGT. V lost 7 bases and J lost 2, with 14 bases in between.

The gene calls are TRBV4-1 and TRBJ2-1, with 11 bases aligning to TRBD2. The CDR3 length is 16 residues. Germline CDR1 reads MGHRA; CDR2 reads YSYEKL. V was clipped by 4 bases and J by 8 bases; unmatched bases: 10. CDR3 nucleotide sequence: TGCGCCAGCAGCCGAACCGGGACTAGCGGCATAGATGAGCAGTTCTTC. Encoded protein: CASSRTGTSGIDEQFF.

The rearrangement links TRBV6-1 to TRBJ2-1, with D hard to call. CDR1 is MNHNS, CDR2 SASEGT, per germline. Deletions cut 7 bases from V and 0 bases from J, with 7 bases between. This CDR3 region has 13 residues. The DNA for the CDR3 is TGTGCCAGCAAAGCGAGCTCCTACAATGAGCAGTTCTTC. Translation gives CASKASSYNEQFF.

CDR3 loop: CSVIGGAETQYF. The DNA of the CDR3 is TGCAGCGTTATTGGGGGGGCGGAGACCCAGTACTTC. The chain is built from TRBV29-1 and TRBJ2-5; TRBD2 is a possible D gene (7 bases). CDR3 length equals 12 residues. Germline V lookup: CDR1 SQVTM, CDR2 ANQGSEA. The ends were cut back, 5 bases at V and 5 bases at J, with 12 bases in the middle.

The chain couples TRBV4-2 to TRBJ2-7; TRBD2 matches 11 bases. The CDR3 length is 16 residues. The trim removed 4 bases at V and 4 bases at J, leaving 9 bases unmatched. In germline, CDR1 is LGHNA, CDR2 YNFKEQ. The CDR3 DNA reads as TGTGCCAGCAGCCGACGGGGTAGCGGGGGGGTGTACGAGCAGTACTTC. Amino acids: CASSRRGSGGVYEQYF.

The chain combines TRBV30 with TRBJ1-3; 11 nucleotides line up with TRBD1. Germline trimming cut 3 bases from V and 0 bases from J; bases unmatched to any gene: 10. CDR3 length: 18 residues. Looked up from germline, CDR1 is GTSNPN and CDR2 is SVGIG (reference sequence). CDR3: CAWRDRGRPTSSGNTIYF. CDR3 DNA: TGTGCCTGGAGGGACAGGGGGCGACCTACGAGCTCTGGAAACACCATATATTTT.

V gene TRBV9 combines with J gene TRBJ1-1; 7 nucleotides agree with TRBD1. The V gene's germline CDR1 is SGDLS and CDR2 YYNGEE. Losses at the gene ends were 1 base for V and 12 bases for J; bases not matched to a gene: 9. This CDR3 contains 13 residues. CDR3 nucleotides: TGTGCCAGCAGCGTAAACGATCAGGGGGGAACTTTCTTT. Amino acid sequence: CASSVNDQGGTFF.

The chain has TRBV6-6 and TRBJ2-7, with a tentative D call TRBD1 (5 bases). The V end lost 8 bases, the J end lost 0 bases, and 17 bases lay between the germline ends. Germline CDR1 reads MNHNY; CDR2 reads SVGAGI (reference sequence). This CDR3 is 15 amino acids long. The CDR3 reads CASGRRQPSSYEQYF. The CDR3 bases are TGTGCCAGCGGGCGACGACAGCCGAGCTCCTACGAGCAGTACTTC.

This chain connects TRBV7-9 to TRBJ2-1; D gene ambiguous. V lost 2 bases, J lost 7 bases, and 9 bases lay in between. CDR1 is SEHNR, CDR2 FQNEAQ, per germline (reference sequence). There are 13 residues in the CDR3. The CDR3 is CASSLSRFNEQFF. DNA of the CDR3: TGTGCCAGCAGCTTATCGCGGTTTAATGAGCAGTTCTTC. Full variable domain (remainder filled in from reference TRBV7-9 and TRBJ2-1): DTGVSQNPRHKITKRGQNVTFRCDPISEHNRLYWYRQTLGQGPEFLTYFQNEAQLEKSRLLSDRFSAERPKGSFSTLEIQRTEQGDSAMYLCASSLSRFNEQFFGPGTRLTVL.

The chain's CDR3 is CASSLTGGGGLFF. DNA of the CDR3: TGTGCCAGCAGCCTAACAGGGGGTGGTGGGCTGTTTTTT. This rearrangement joins TRBV7-8 to TRBJ1-4; 8 nucleotides align to TRBD1. The J segment lost 14 bases and the V segment lost 5 bases, leaving 10 bases of the junction unmatched. CDR1 and CDR2 from the germline V gene are SGHVS and FQNEAQ. CDR3 length: 13 amino acids.

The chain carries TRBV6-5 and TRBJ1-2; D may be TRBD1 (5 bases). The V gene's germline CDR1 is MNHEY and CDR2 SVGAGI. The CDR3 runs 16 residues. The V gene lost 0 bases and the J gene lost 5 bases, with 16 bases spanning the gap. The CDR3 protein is CASSYSRSQGGYGYTF. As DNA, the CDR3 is TGTGCCAGCAGTTACTCGAGGTCCCAGGGAGGGTATGGCTACACCTTC.

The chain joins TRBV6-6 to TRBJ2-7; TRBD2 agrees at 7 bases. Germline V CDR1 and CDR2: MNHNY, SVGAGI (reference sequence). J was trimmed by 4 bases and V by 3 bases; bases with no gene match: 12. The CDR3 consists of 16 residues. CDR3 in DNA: TGTGCCAGCAGTTATTATAGACTAGCAGGTCGATACGAGCAGTACTTC. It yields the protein CASSYYRLAGRYEQYF.

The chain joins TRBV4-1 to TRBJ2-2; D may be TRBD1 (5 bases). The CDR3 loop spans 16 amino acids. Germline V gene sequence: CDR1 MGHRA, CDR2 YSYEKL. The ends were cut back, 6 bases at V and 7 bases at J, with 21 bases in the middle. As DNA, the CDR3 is TGCGCCAGCAGTCTAGGCAGGGCAGTCGGAGACGGGGAGCTGTTTTTT. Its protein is CASSLGRAVGDGELFF.

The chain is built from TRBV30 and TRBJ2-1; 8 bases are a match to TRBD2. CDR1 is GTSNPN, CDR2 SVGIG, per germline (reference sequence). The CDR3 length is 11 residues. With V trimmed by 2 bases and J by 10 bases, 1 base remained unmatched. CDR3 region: CAWSIAGEQFF. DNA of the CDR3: TGTGCCTGGAGTATAGCGGGAGAGCAGTTCTTC.

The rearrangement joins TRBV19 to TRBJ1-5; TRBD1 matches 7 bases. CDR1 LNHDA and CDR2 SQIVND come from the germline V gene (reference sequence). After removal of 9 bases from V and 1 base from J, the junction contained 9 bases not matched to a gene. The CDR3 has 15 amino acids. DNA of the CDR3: TGTGCCAGCAAGTGGGGACAGAGCAGCAATCAGCCCCAGCATTTT. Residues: CASKWGQSSNQPQHF. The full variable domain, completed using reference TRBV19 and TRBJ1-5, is DGGITQSPKYLFRKEGQNVTLSCEQNLNHDAMYWYRQDPGQGLRLIYYSQIVNDFQKGDIAEGYSVSREKKESFPLTVTSAQKNPTAFYLCASKWGQSSNQPQHFGDGTRLSIL.